The 31 T cell receptor beta chains reported below all come from one sample, sequenced in a study of blood T cell repertoires in COVID-19. Profiling relied on immunoSEQ multiplex PCR, and the TCRdb table lists in-frame clones only, not all of them. The sample lists over 70,000 clones, roughly 88% occurring once. Sequenced material: peripheral blood. Receptors originate from a man older than 75 with acute or convalescent COVID-19.

In DNA form, the CDR3 reads TGTGCCAGCAGCTTAGGAAGAGGGACAACCTATGGCTACACCTTC. The encoded protein is CASSLGRGTTYGYTF. The chain joins TRBV7-8 to TRBJ1-2; D may be TRBD1 (6 bases). This CDR3 has 15 residues. Germline-derived CDR1 and CDR2 are SGHVS and FQNEAQ. The ends were cut back, 1 base at V and 4 bases at J, with 13 bases in the middle.

The chain recombines TRBV11-2 with TRBJ2-5, with D unclear. With 1 base removed from V and 2 bases from J, the gap between germline ends came to 5 bases. Per germline, CDR1 SGHAT and CDR2 FQNNGV. The CDR3 runs 13 residues. CDR3 sequence reads: CASSLGPQETQYF. The CDR3 nucleotides read TGTGCCAGCAGCTTAGGTCCGCAAGAGACCCAGTACTTC.

The CDR3 loop is CASSQTSGSYNEQFF. CDR3 sequence (DNA): TGTGCCAGCAGCCAGACTAGCGGTTCCTACAATGAGCAGTTCTTC. The rearrangement joins TRBV5-4 to TRBJ2-1; TRBD2 agrees at 9 bases. J gave up 1 base and V 4 bases, and 3 bases lay outside the gene matches. The CDR3 spans 15 residues. Per germline, CDR1 SGHNT and CDR2 YYREEE (reference sequence).

The chain recombines TRBV7-9 with TRBJ1-6; tentative D call: TRBD1 (6 bases). The V end was cut by 5 bases, the J end by 5 bases, with 10 bases between. Germline V CDR1 and CDR2: SEHNR, FQNEAQ (reference sequence). The CDR3 spans 14 residues. The CDR3: CASSPRTDNSPLHF. CDR3 nucleotide sequence: TGTGCCAGCAGCCCGCGGACAGATAATTCACCCCTCCACTTT. Drawing the rest from reference TRBV7-9 and TRBJ1-6, the complete variable domain is DTGVSQNPRHKITKRGQNVTFRCDPISEHNRLYWYRQTLGQGPEFLTYFQNEAQLEKSRLLSDRFSAERPKGSFSTLEIQRTEQGDSAMYLCASSPRTDNSPLHFGNGTRLTVT.

This rearrangement joins TRBV4-2 to TRBJ2-1, with 9 bases that match TRBD2. The junction had 10 bases not matched to a gene; V was cut back by 3 bases and J by 7 bases. Germline V gene data show CDR1 as LGHNA and CDR2 as YNFKEQ. CDR3 length: 16 amino acids. Written as DNA, the CDR3 is TGTGCCAGCAGCCAGGGGCGGGGGGGGCTTGTGAATGAGCAGTTCTTC. Its protein is CASSQGRGGLVNEQFF.

The genes are TRBV24-1 and TRBJ2-1, with a tentative D call TRBD1 (6 bases). The CDR3 spans 15 residues. Germline V gives CDR1 KGHDR, CDR2 SFDVKD. The germline V and J ends were trimmed by 5 bases and 4 bases, with 14 bases remaining between them. CDR3 residues: CATSAQGPTYNEQFF. In nucleotides, the CDR3 is TGTGCCACCAGTGCACAGGGACCGACATACAATGAGCAGTTCTTC.

There are a few counts of this clone. The rearrangement uses TRBV5-1 and TRBJ1-2, with D uncertain. The length of the CDR3 is 15 residues. Per the germline V gene, CDR1 is SGHRS and CDR2 is YFSETQ. The ends were cut back, 0 bases at V and 1 base at J, with 10 bases in the middle. The DNA of the CDR3 is TGCGCCAGCAGCTTGGCAGGAGGGTATAACTATGGCTACACCTTC. Its protein is CASSLAGGYNYGYTF.

The chain joins TRBV29-1 to TRBJ1-6; D perhaps matches TRBD1 (5 bases). The CDR3 consists of 12 residues. V lost 8 bases to trimming and J lost 1 base, with 6 bases between them. Germline values: CDR1 SQVTM, CDR2 ANQGSEA. CDR3 nucleotide sequence: TGCAGCCAGGGTTCCTATAATTCACCCCTCCACTTT. This encodes CSQGSYNSPLHF.

The chain uses TRBV7-2 and TRBJ1-1; TRBD1 is a possible D gene (6 bases). V was shortened by 3 bases and J by 4 bases, with 12 bases between the two germline ends. CDR3 size: 14 residues. The germline V gene has CDR1 SGHTA and CDR2 FQGNSA. The CDR3 DNA reads as TGTGCCAGCAGCTTCCAACAGGGTGTCACTGAAGCTTTCTTT. It encodes CASSFQQGVTEAFF.

This chain uses TRBV7-7 with TRBJ1-1, with 7 bases aligning to TRBD1. Germline CDR1 SSHAT, CDR2 FNYEAQ (reference sequence). This CDR3 has 13 amino acids. The trim removed 5 bases at V and 2 bases at J, leaving 2 bases unmatched. CDR3 residues: CASSRDRNTEAFF. The DNA for the CDR3 is TGTGCCAGCAGCCGGGACAGAAACACTGAAGCTTTCTTT. The complete variable domain, with remaining parts taken from reference TRBV7-7 and TRBJ1-1, reads GAGVSQSPRYKVTKRGQDVTLRCDPISSHATLYWYQQALGQGPEFLTYFNYEAQPDKSGLPSDRFSAERPEGSISTLTIQRTEQRDSAMYRCASSRDRNTEAFFGQGTRLTVV.

The CDR3 region is CASRPPGLAGNEQFF. DNA of the CDR3: TGTGCCAGCAGACCGCCGGGACTAGCGGGCAATGAGCAGTTCTTC. The rearrangement links TRBV28 to TRBJ2-1; the match to TRBD2 covers 12 bases. Looked up from germline, CDR1 is MDHEN and CDR2 is SYDVKM. The CDR3 sequence is 15 residues long. Trimming cost V 6 bases and J 6 bases; bases outside gene matches: 6.

The table lists this clone with a count of one. The chain employs TRBV5-1 and TRBJ1-4; 8 bases line up with TRBD1. CDR1 SGHRS and CDR2 YFSETQ come from the germline V gene. Trimming cost V 4 bases and J 5 bases; bases outside gene matches: 7. This CDR3 contains 15 residues. The CDR3 DNA sequence: TGCGCCAGCAGCAACGGACAGGGTGGGAATGAAAAACTGTTTTTT. Encoded protein: CASSNGQGGNEKLFF.

The gene calls are TRBV7-3 and TRBJ1-1; tentative D call: TRBD1 (5 bases). The CDR3 extends over 13 amino acids. Trimming shortened V by 5 bases and J by 11 bases, and 18 bases separated the two germline ends. Germline-derived CDR1 and CDR2 are SGHTA and FQGTGA. The CDR3 loop is CASSLRRGSMAFF. DNA for the CDR3: TGTGCCAGCAGCCTCCGACGGGGGTCGATGGCTTTCTTT. The full variable domain, its missing parts supplied by reference TRBV7-3 and TRBJ1-1, is GAGVSQTPSNKVTEKGKYVELRCDPISGHTALYWYRQSLGQGPEFLIYFQGTGAADDSGLPNDRFFAVRPEGSVSTLKIQRTERGDSAVYLCASSLRRGSMAFFGQGTRLTVV.

The CDR3 DNA is TGTGCCAGCAGCTCCCAAGGCGGACTAGCGGCCAATGAGCAGTTCTTC. Translating it yields CASSSQGGLAANEQFF. V is TRBV7-9 and J is TRBJ2-1; TRBD2 aligns across 10 bases. Germline V gene lookup returns CDR1 SEHNR and CDR2 FQNEAQ (reference sequence). J lost 6 bases, V lost 4 bases, and 9 bases had no gene match. CDR3 length: 16 residues.

The chain carries TRBV5-1 and TRBJ1-1; TRBD1 matches 9 bases. This CDR3 comprises 14 residues. V lost 2 bases, J lost 7 bases, and 6 bases stayed unmatched. Germline CDR1 reads SGHRS; CDR2 reads YFSETQ. Written as DNA, the CDR3 is TGCGCCAGCAGCTTAAGGACAGGGGAGGGTGAAGCTTTCTTT. Its translation is CASSLRTGEGEAFF.

This clone was seen just once. V gene TRBV19 combines with J gene TRBJ2-7; 7 bases line up with TRBD1. After removal of 4 bases from V and 3 bases from J, the junction contained 6 bases not matched to a gene. This CDR3 has 14 amino acids. Germline CDR1 LNHDA, CDR2 SQIVND (reference sequence). DNA for the CDR3: TGTGCCAGTAGTAAACGCGGACAGGACTACGAGCAGTACTTC. The encoded protein is CASSKRGQDYEQYF. Filled out from reference TRBV19 and TRBJ2-7, the complete variable domain reads DGGITQSPKYLFRKEGQNVTLSCEQNLNHDAMYWYRQDPGQGLRLIYYSQIVNDFQKGDIAEGYSVSREKKESFPLTVTSAQKNPTAFYLCASSKRGQDYEQYFGPGTRLTVT.

This chain connects TRBV4-1 to TRBJ2-2, with D maybe TRBD1 (6 bases). The V gene lost 5 bases and the J gene lost 1 base, with 14 bases spanning the gap. The CDR3 loop spans 16 amino acids. CDR1 is MGHRA and CDR2 is YSYEKL in the germline V gene. In DNA form, the CDR3 reads TGCGCCAGCAGCGCTATGACAGGAATGAACACCGGGGAGCTGTTTTTT. It specifies CASSAMTGMNTGELFF.

The chain employs TRBV12-5 and TRBJ1-2; a weak D match, TRBD1 (6 bases). The CDR3 loop spans 13 amino acids. Germline CDR1 LGHNT, CDR2 FRNRAP. Between the trimmed V and J ends, which lost 4 bases and 8 bases, there was a span of 14 bases. The CDR3 here is CASGSQGRGGYTF. The CDR3 DNA reads as TGTGCTAGTGGTTCGCAGGGGAGAGGGGGCTACACCTTC.

CDR3 DNA sequence: TGTGCCAGCAGCATAAGCGGGGGGTCTACCTACGAGCAGTACTTC. This sequence encodes CASSISGGSTYEQYF. This sequence joins TRBV11-3 and TRBJ2-7; 9 nucleotides agree with TRBD2. The CDR3 spans 15 residues. The ends lost 5 bases at V and 2 bases at J; junction bases unmatched: 7. CDR1 and CDR2 from the germline V gene are SGHNT and YENEEA.

This chain joins TRBV4-2 and TRBJ1-1; no reliable D call. The germline V gene encodes CDR1 LGHNA and CDR2 YNFKEQ. Trimming shortened V by 1 base and J by 2 bases, and 8 bases separated the two germline ends. The CDR3 has 14 residues. CDR3 DNA: TGTGCCAGCAGCCAAGCAGGAGGTAACACTGAAGCTTTCTTT. Protein: CASSQAGGNTEAFF.

The rearrangement links TRBV19 to TRBJ2-6; a possible D gene is TRBD2 (6 bases). From germline, CDR1 is LNHDA and CDR2 SQIVND (reference sequence). CDR3 length: 18 amino acids. The V gene lost 3 bases and the J gene lost 0 bases, with 15 bases spanning the gap. CDR3 nucleotides: TGTGCCAGTAGTATTGGGAAAGGGGAGGTCTCTGGGGCCAACGTCCTGACTTTC. Amino acid sequence: CASSIGKGEVSGANVLTF.

The genes are TRBV10-3 and TRBJ1-1; a weak D match, TRBD1 (6 bases). Trimming cost V 6 bases and J 1 base, with 9 bases left between them. The CDR3 spans 13 residues. CDR1 ENHRY and CDR2 SYGVKD come from the germline V gene. CDR3 DNA sequence: TGTGCCATCAGACTGACAGGGAACACTGAAGCTTTCTTT. Its protein product is CAIRLTGNTEAFF.

J is TRBJ2-3 and V is TRBV2, with 7 nucleotides matching TRBD2. This CDR3 region has 15 residues. The V segment lost 2 bases and the J segment 2 bases; nucleotides outside the gene matches: 4. The V gene's germline CDR1 is SNHLY and CDR2 FYNNEI. CDR3 region: CASSESGKATDTQYF. The DNA of the CDR3 is TGTGCCAGCAGTGAAAGCGGGAAGGCCACAGATACGCAGTATTTT.

The CDR3 is CASSPTRVGTQYF. CDR3 bases: TGTGCCAGCAGCCCAACCAGGGTGGGGACCCAGTACTTC. The V gene is TRBV7-2, the J gene TRBJ2-5; tentatively, D is TRBD1 (5 bases). V was pared by 5 bases and J by 7 bases, with 14 bases between. Germline V gene sequence: CDR1 SGHTA, CDR2 FQGNSA. The CDR3 spans 13 residues.

J is TRBJ1-3 and V is TRBV2; D is uncertain. There are 14 residues in the CDR3. The germline V gene has CDR1 SNHLY and CDR2 FYNNEI. The V and J ends lost 4 bases and 3 bases respectively, with 10 bases between them. The CDR3 protein is CASSVSGFGNTIYF. The CDR3 DNA reads as TGTGCCAGCAGTGTTTCGGGTTTTGGAAACACCATATATTTT.

This chain links TRBV6-5 with TRBJ2-5, with 7 bases matching TRBD1. The CDR3 sequence is 13 residues long. Germline V lookup: CDR1 MNHEY, CDR2 SVGAGI. The J segment lost 7 bases and the V segment lost 6 bases, leaving 8 bases of the junction unmatched. The CDR3 sequence is CASSGQVEGTQYF. CDR3 DNA: TGTGCCAGCAGCGGACAGGTTGAGGGGACCCAGTACTTC.

This clone was recorded once. The chain links TRBV5-1 to TRBJ2-3, with 7 bases identical to TRBD2. This CDR3 comprises 16 residues. Germline-derived CDR1 and CDR2 are SGHRS and YFSETQ. The junction had 12 bases not matched to a gene; V was cut back by 3 bases and J by 5 bases. CDR3: CASSSSVAGVRDTQYF. The CDR3 coding sequence is TGCGCCAGCAGCTCCTCCGTTGCGGGAGTGAGAGATACGCAGTATTTT.

This sequence joins TRBV6-5 and TRBJ1-1; tentatively, D is TRBD1 (5 bases). Germline-derived CDR1 and CDR2 are MNHEY and SVGAGI. The CDR3 is 15 amino acids. Between the trimmed V and J ends, which lost 5 bases and 1 base, there was a span of 14 bases. The CDR3 spells CASSRPPTENTEAFF. CDR3 DNA sequence: TGTGCCAGCAGTCGCCCCCCGACAGAGAACACTGAAGCTTTCTTT.

V is TRBV5-1 and J is TRBJ1-5; D is possibly TRBD1 (5 bases). The CDR3 consists of 17 residues. The V and J ends lost 4 bases and 1 base respectively, with 18 bases between them. Germline V gene lookup returns CDR1 SGHRS and CDR2 YFSETQ. CDR3 amino acids: CASSPSGLIGSNQPQHF. The CDR3 nucleotides are TGCGCCAGCAGCCCCTCAGGGCTTATCGGCAGCAATCAGCCCCAGCATTTT.

The rearrangement uses TRBV7-8 and TRBJ1-1, with 8 bases that match TRBD1. Per germline, CDR1 SGHVS and CDR2 FQNEAQ. V gave up 4 bases and J gave up 9 bases; unmatched junction bases: 10. The CDR3 consists of 14 residues. CDR3 sequence reads: CASSSRDRTSKAFF. The CDR3 DNA sequence: TGTGCCAGCAGCTCCAGGGACAGGACAAGTAAAGCTTTCTTT.

The chain joins TRBV5-5 to TRBJ2-3; no definite D call. The V gene lost 3 bases and the J gene lost 5 bases, with 4 bases spanning the gap. Germline CDR1 and CDR2: SGHKS and YYEKEE (reference sequence). This CDR3 comprises 11 residues. The CDR3 sequence: CASSSKDTQYF. Here the CDR3 DNA reads TGTGCCAGCAGCTCCAAAGATACGCAGTATTTT.